This T cell receptor (beta chain) was captured in a study of CD8 T cells in ankylosing spondylitis. Construction of TCR beta libraries was performed using quantitative 5'-RACE with molecular barcodes. TCRdb independently ran MiXCR on the 5' RACE reads; one entry per CDR3 protein. There are 200,000 to 250,000 distinct CDR3 sequences in the sample; about 11% occur only once, and under 8% lies in the top ten. This clonotype was seen at least ten times. This receptor was identified in a male donor with ankylosing spondylitis or in good health (not recorded which). Material for sequencing was blood, either unsorted or a sorted T cell fraction (not recorded which).

Written as DNA, the CDR3 is TGCAGTGCCTGGGCGGTTATCCAAGAGACCCAGTACTTC. Residues: CSAWAVIQETQYF. The chain recombines TRBV20-1 with TRBJ2-5; no clear D. Deletions cut 6 bases from V and 1 base from J, with 12 bases between. The CDR3 covers 13 residues. CDR1 and CDR2 (germline): DFQATT, SNEGSKA (reference sequence).